These 11 T cell receptor delta chains originate from one sample sequenced in a study of gamma-delta chains in newborns, infants, children (dated by TCRdb to the late 2010s). Sequencing relied on an Illumina MiSeq. TCRdb reprocessed the public data with the CATT caller; entries with the same nucleotide sequence were combined afterwards. This sample has fewer than 13,000 delta-chain clones in its table, and approximately 9.1% of those were observed once. Jointly, the top ten make up over 7.5% of the sample. The sequenced sample was blood. These receptors all come from a child who was a newborn, infant or young child, either healthy, febrile or measles-vaccinated (not recorded which).

V is TRDV2 and J is TRDJ1; no reliable D call. The CDR3 length is 14 residues. CDR1 is GEAIGNYY, CDR2 EKD, per germline. Trimming stripped 3 bases from V and 0 bases from J, with 10 bases between. CDR3 region: CACDLTGYTDKLIF. The CDR3 region has the DNA TGTGCCTGTGACTTGACAGGGTACACCGATAAACTCATCTTT.

The chain carries TRDV1 and TRDJ1; the match to TRDD3 covers 8 bases. Germline CDR1 and CDR2: TSWWSYY and QGS. The V and J ends lost 0 bases and 0 bases, in that order; junction bases with no gene match: 18. The CDR3 is 21 amino acids. As DNA, the CDR3 is TGTGCTCTTGGGGAACTATCCTCCGTACTGGGGGTTACGAGGTACACCGATAAACTCATCTTT. Translating gives CALGELSSVLGVTRYTDKLIF.

The table lists this clone with a few counts. The amino acid sequence in TCRdb belongs to a much larger clone and departs from this DNA's translation at residue 3, likely a sequencing read error; the sequence shown is translated from the DNA. V gene TRDV2 combines with J gene TRDJ1, with TRDD3 matching over 7 bases. The CDR3 sequence is 14 residues long. Germline CDR1 and CDR2: GEAIGNYY and EKD. Trimming cost V 9 bases and J 0 bases; bases outside gene matches: 9. The CDR3 loop reads CASQYWGNTDKLIF. The CDR3 nucleotides are TGTGCCAGCCAGTACTGGGGAAACACCGATAAACTCATCTTT.

V gene TRAV29/DV5 combines with J gene TRDJ1; 8 nucleotides agree with TRDD3. The CDR3 loop spans 19 amino acids. Germline assignment: CDR1 NSMFDY and CDR2 ISSIKDK. The trim removed 5 bases at V and 1 base at J, leaving 22 bases unmatched. Here the CDR3 reads CAARGGLPPILGVTDKLIF. CDR3 in DNA: TGTGCAGCTCGAGGGGGCCTTCCCCCAATACTGGGGGTCACCGATAAACTCATCTTT.

As for this clone: A far larger clone is one nucleotide away, so this likely arose from a read error. Other DNA sequences from this sample encode an identical CDR3 as well. This chain connects TRDV2 to TRDJ3, with a possible D match to TRDD3 (5 bases). The germline V gene encodes CDR1 GEAIGNYY and CDR2 EKD. The CDR3 spans 17 residues. The CDR3 nucleotides are TGTGCCTGCGACACCTGGGCGAGCTCCTGGGACACCCGACAGATGTTTTTC. Translating gives CACDTWASSWDTRQMFF.

As concerns this clone: This clone may be a read error of a much larger clone one base away. The same CDR3 arises from other DNA sequences in this sample as well. The chain has TRDV2 and TRDJ3; D not certain. With 7 bases removed from V and 1 base from J, the gap between germline ends came to 13 bases. Germline V gene data show CDR1 as GEAIGNYY and CDR2 as EKD. There are 16 residues in the CDR3. The CDR3 loop is CACDETGSWDTRQMFF. For the CDR3, the DNA is TGTGCCTGCGACGAGACGGGATCCTGGGACACCCGACAGATGTTTTTC.

This clone has only a few counts. This may be a read error: a much more frequent sequence differs by one nucleotide. The CDR3 spells CACDSVRSGGYAPNADKLIF. The DNA for the CDR3 is TGTGCCTGTGACTCGGTCCGGTCTGGGGGATACGCCCCCAACGCCGATAAACTCATCTTT. The V gene is TRDV2, the J gene TRDJ1, with TRDD3 identical over 12 bases. The CDR3 extends over 20 amino acids. Per germline, CDR1 GEAIGNYY and CDR2 EKD. The V and J ends lost 3 bases and 3 bases, in that order; junction bases with no gene match: 19.

This clone was found a few times. The protein in TCRdb stems from a much larger clone and differs at residue 4 from this DNA's translation, likely a read error; here the protein is translated from the DNA. The chain uses TRDV2 and TRDJ1; 9 bases map to TRDD3. Trimming took 5 bases from V and 0 from J; bases not matched to a gene: 18. Germline CDR1 and CDR2: GEAIGNYY and EKD. CDR3 length equals 19 residues. The CDR3 nucleotides are TGTGCCTGTGGCCCCCTCCGTACTGGGGGAGTCATGTACACCGATAAACTCATCTTT. Amino acid sequence: CACGPLRTGGVMYTDKLIF.

The chain uses TRDV2 and TRDJ1, with D hard to call. CDR3 length equals 13 residues. Germline CDR1 and CDR2: GEAIGNYY and EKD. V lost 3 bases, J lost 0 bases, and 7 bases lay in between. Here the CDR3 DNA reads TGTGCCTGTGACCTGGTCAACACCGATAAACTCATCTTT. Amino acids: CACDLVNTDKLIF.

The chain links TRDV2 to TRDJ2; 11 positions match TRDD3. CDR3 length equals 18 residues. The V gene end was trimmed by 0 bases and the J gene end by 0 bases; junction bases not matched to a gene: 5. Germline assignment: CDR1 GEAIGNYY and CDR2 EKD. The CDR3 DNA is TGTGCCTGTGACACCCTGGGGGATACACAGGCTTTGACAGCACAACTCTTCTTT. Its translation: CACDTLGDTQALTAQLFF.

This clone is judged medium-sized (0.01 to 0.1%). A much larger clonotype is one base distant, so this may be a read error. The chain links TRDV2 to TRDJ1, with D unresolved. Germline assignment: CDR1 GEAIGNYY and CDR2 EKD. The CDR3 runs 14 residues. Trimming stripped 1 base from V and 1 base from J, with 9 bases between. The CDR3 protein is CACDTLLSTDKLIF. The CDR3, as DNA: TGTGCCTGTGACACGTTACTGTCCACCGATAAACTCATCTTT.